These 31 T cell receptor beta chains were sequenced from one sample in a study of T cells in Graves' hyperthyroidism and ophthalmopathy. TCR beta CDR3 regions were amplified from RNA. First-round RT-PCR targeting the TCR CDR3 was performed with the HTBI primer set. One entry per CDR3 protein, called by TCRdb with MiXCR from the multiplex PCR reads. Of around 600,000 distinct CDR3 sequences listed, roughly 14% were seen once; the top ten hold under 15%. Source material: blood. The receptor source for this set is a woman aged 45-65 years with Graves' ophthalmopathy.

This clonotype was observed at least ten times. The chain carries TRBV11-2 and TRBJ2-7, with a tentative D call TRBD1 (6 bases). The CDR3 covers 14 residues. V was clipped by 5 bases and J by 5 bases, with 16 bases between them. Germline V gives CDR1 SGHAT, CDR2 FQNNGV. CDR3 residues: CASSPRMGANEQYF. CDR3 coding DNA: TGTGCCAGCAGCCCGCGAATGGGGGCGAACGAGCAGTACTTC.

This clonotype was found many times. V gene TRBV20-1 combines with J gene TRBJ1-5, with 7 positions matching TRBD1. With 5 bases clipped from V and 0 bases from J, the junction kept 7 bases outside the gene matches. The CDR3 loop spans 15 amino acids. Looked up from germline, CDR1 is DFQATT and CDR2 is SNEGSKA (reference sequence). CDR3 in DNA: TGCAGTGCTTCCACCGGGACAGATAGCAATCAGCCCCAGCATTTT. Protein sequence: CSASTGTDSNQPQHF.

This clonotype has just a few counts. The rearrangement links TRBV29-1 to TRBJ2-7; 7 bases line up with TRBD2. The V segment lost 2 bases and the J segment 6 bases; nucleotides outside the gene matches: 10. The CDR3 loop spans 14 amino acids. The germline CDR1 and CDR2 sequences are SQVTM and ANQGSEA. This CDR3 is CSVESGGSRVEQYF. CDR3 DNA: TGCAGCGTTGAATCCGGGGGGTCGAGGGTCGAGCAGTACTTC.

Many counts were recorded for this clonotype. CDR3 sequence: CASSEPDSTSSYEQYF. DNA for the CDR3: TGTGCCAGCAGTGAACCGGACAGCACCAGCTCCTACGAGCAGTACTTC. J is TRBJ2-7 and V is TRBV6-1; maybe TRBD1 (6 bases). Between the trimmed V and J ends, which lost 2 bases and 0 bases, there was a span of 14 bases. The CDR3 extends over 16 amino acids. Germline CDR1 MNHNS, CDR2 SASEGT.

This clonotype has ten or more counts. The DNA for the CDR3 is TGTGCCAGCAGTTACCGACCGGGTAGCGGGATCTATGAGCAGTTCTTC. Encoded protein: CASSYRPGSGIYEQFF. The rearrangement uses TRBV6-2 or TRBV6-3 and TRBJ2-1; 8 nucleotides agree with TRBD2. Germline-derived CDR1 and CDR2 are MNHEY and SVGEGT. V was clipped by 2 bases and J by 8 bases; unmatched bases: 11. CDR3 length equals 16 residues.

The chain is built from TRBV7-3 and TRBJ2-7; TRBD2 matches at 11 bases. The CDR3 covers 16 residues. With V trimmed by 5 bases and J by 2 bases, 8 bases remained unmatched. Germline CDR1 is SGHTA and CDR2 is FQGTGA. The CDR3 nucleotides are TGTGCCAGCAGCATCGAGGGGACTAGCGGTACCTACGAGCAGTACTTC. Its translation is CASSIEGTSGTYEQYF.

Remarks on this clonotype: This is likely an artifact of a read error, given a far larger clone one base away. The rearrangement links TRBV6-2 or TRBV6-3 to TRBJ2-7, with D hard to call. The CDR3 is 12 amino acids. CDR1 MNHEY and CDR2 SVGEGT come from the germline V gene. CDR3 in amino acids: CASSQNSHEQYF. The CDR3, as DNA: TGTGCCAGCAGTCAGAACTCCCACGAGCAGTACTTC.

This clonotype has ten or more counts. This sequence joins TRBV7-2 and TRBJ2-5, with 13 bases that match TRBD2. Trimming removed 4 bases from V and 5 bases from J; junction bases left unmatched: 4. This CDR3 is 15 amino acids long. CDR1 SGHTA and CDR2 FQGNSA come from the germline V gene. The CDR3 coding sequence is TGTGCCAGCAGCTCGGGGACTAGCGGGATGGAGACCCAGTACTTC. This codes for CASSSGTSGMETQYF.

This clonotype has ten or more counts. V is TRBV5-1 and J is TRBJ2-1; 8 bases fit TRBD2. Germline V gene sequence: CDR1 SGHRS, CDR2 YFSETQ. CDR3 size: 16 residues. The junction had 6 bases not matched to a gene; V was cut back by 3 bases and J by 1 base. CDR3 amino acids: CASSWISGKSYNEQFF. The CDR3 DNA is TGCGCCAGCAGCTGGATTAGCGGGAAATCCTACAATGAGCAGTTCTTC.

This clonotype was detected ten times or more. V is TRBV20-1 and J is TRBJ2-1; 8 bases are a match to TRBD2. In germline, CDR1 is DFQATT, CDR2 SNEGSKA (reference sequence). CDR3 size: 19 residues. J gave up 4 bases and V 0 bases, and 17 bases lay outside the gene matches. This CDR3 reads CSARDKVTSEVRGYNEQFF. The CDR3 coding sequence is TGCAGTGCTAGAGATAAGGTGACTAGCGAAGTAAGGGGATACAATGAGCAGTTCTTC.

J is TRBJ2-2 and V is TRBV28, with TRBD2 matching over 7 bases. CDR1 is MDHEN and CDR2 is SYDVKM in the germline V gene. The trim removed 6 bases at V and 4 bases at J, leaving 11 bases unmatched. The CDR3 is 16 residues long. The CDR3 DNA reads as TGTGCCAGCAGCCGCGGGGAGGGGCCGGGCACCGGGGAGCTGTTTTTT. It specifies CASSRGEGPGTGELFF.

The chain has TRBV5-5 and TRBJ2-7; 12 bases map to TRBD2. Germline values: CDR1 SGHKS, CDR2 YYEKEE (reference sequence). The V and J ends lost 0 bases and 4 bases, in that order; junction bases with no gene match: 11. This CDR3 is built from 18 residues. For the CDR3, the DNA is TGTGCCAGCAGCTTGGAGTTTCTAGCGGGAGGGTACCTTTACGAGCAGTACTTC. Translating it yields CASSLEFLAGGYLYEQYF.

There are many counts of this clonotype. The chain couples TRBV13 to TRBJ2-7; D may match TRBD1 or TRBD2 (5 bases each). Germline V gene lookup returns CDR1 PRHDT and CDR2 FYEKMQ (reference sequence). V was cut by 5 bases and J by 2 bases, with 16 bases left in between. The CDR3 extends over 15 amino acids. CDR3 residues: CASSLSPGPAYEQYF. CDR3 in DNA: TGTGCCAGCAGCCTATCCCCGGGGCCGGCCTACGAGCAGTACTTC.

This rearrangement joins TRBV6-1 to TRBJ2-2; 7 bases are shared with TRBD1. Trimming at V came to 8 bases and at J to 0 bases, leaving 9 bases not matched to a gene. The CDR3 runs to 16 residues. Germline V lookup: CDR1 MNHNS, CDR2 SASEGT. The DNA for the CDR3 is TGTGCCAGCGGCACACCCGACAGGGCGAACACCGGGGAGCTGTTTTTT. It specifies CASGTPDRANTGELFF.

This clonotype was seen a few times. The chain has TRBV14 and TRBJ1-6, with D hard to call. The CDR3 has 16 amino acids. Per germline, CDR1 SGHDN and CDR2 FVKESK. V lost 3 bases and J 8 bases, leaving 17 bases between the germline ends. CDR3 sequence reads: CASSHRLGILDSPLHF. For the CDR3, the DNA is TGTGCCAGCAGCCACAGATTGGGGATTTTGGATTCACCCCTCCACTTT.

A remark on this clonotype: The junction and the germline gene differ at one end; a read error may be behind it. The chain recombines TRBV19 with TRBJ2-2; D could derive from TRBD1 or TRBD2 (7 bases each). Per germline, CDR1 LNHDA and CDR2 SQIVND (reference sequence). This CDR3 has 14 residues. CDR3 region: CASSLTGEGGEPFF. The CDR3 DNA reads TGTGCCAGTAGTTTAACAGGGGAGGGCGGGGAGCCGTTTTTT.

The V and J genes are TRBV14 and TRBJ2-1, with D unclear. The CDR3 length is 13 residues. The V and J ends lost 2 bases and 2 bases respectively, with 4 bases between them. The V gene's germline CDR1 is SGHDN and CDR2 FVKESK. CDR3 region: CASSQSAYNEQFF. CDR3 sequence (DNA): TGTGCCAGCAGCCAATCCGCCTACAATGAGCAGTTCTTC.

This clonotype was counted ten times or more. The J gene is TRBJ2-3, the V gene TRBV20-1, with D maybe TRBD1 (6 bases). Looked up from germline, CDR1 is DFQATT and CDR2 is SNEGSKA (reference sequence). The V and J ends lost 4 bases and 4 bases respectively, with 18 bases between them. CDR3 length: 15 residues. The CDR3 nucleotides read TGCAGTGCTAATACAGGGTGGGGTGCGGCAGATACGCAGTATTTT. This sequence encodes CSANTGWGAADTQYF.

In this sample, this clonotype turned up a few times. The V gene is TRBV5-1, the J gene TRBJ2-7; D may be TRBD2 (6 bases). Germline lookup yields CDR1 SGHRS and CDR2 YFSETQ. Trimming pared 4 bases from V and 0 bases from J, leaving 17 bases between. The CDR3 sequence is 16 residues long. CDR3 DNA sequence: TGCGCCAGCAGCCCGGAGTTAGGGGACTCCTCCTACGAGCAGTACTTC. As protein: CASSPELGDSSYEQYF.

This clonotype was recorded at least ten times. This may come from a read error, since a much larger clone is one base off. This chain links TRBV9 with TRBJ2-1; TRBD2 matches 7 bases. This CDR3 is 15 amino acids long. The V and J ends lost 4 bases and 0 bases, in that order; junction bases with no gene match: 4. Germline V CDR1 and CDR2: SGDLS, YYNGEE. CDR3 DNA: TGTGCCAGCAGCCCCGGGACTAACTCCTACAATGAGCAGTTCTTC. Its translation is CASSPGTNSYNEQFF.

This clonotype came up many times. The chain has TRBV9 and TRBJ2-7, with D unclear. V was shortened by 0 bases and J by 0 bases, with 7 bases between the two germline ends. Germline V lookup: CDR1 SGDLS, CDR2 YYNGEE. This CDR3 contains 14 residues. The CDR3 sequence: CASSVVAGSYEQYF. The CDR3 coding sequence is TGTGCCAGCAGCGTAGTTGCAGGCTCCTACGAGCAGTACTTC.

This clonotype was seen many times. The rearrangement uses TRBV28 and TRBJ1-2, with D hard to call. The CDR3 runs 13 residues. Germline CDR1 MDHEN, CDR2 SYDVKM. Trimming pared 2 bases from V and 10 bases from J, leaving 14 bases between. CDR3 bases: TGTGCCAGCAGTTTAACAAGCCCTTTAGCCTACACCTTC. It yields the protein CASSLTSPLAYTF.

In this sample, this clonotype turned up many times. The chain combines TRBV28 with TRBJ2-7; TRBD1 matches at 10 bases. The CDR3 covers 15 residues. Germline CDR1 and CDR2: MDHEN and SYDVKM. Germline trimming cut 1 base from V and 6 bases from J; bases unmatched to any gene: 6. CDR3 sequence (DNA): TGTGCCAGCAGTTTATCCGGGACAGGGGATTTCGAGCAGTACTTC. Encoded protein: CASSLSGTGDFEQYF.

As concerns this clonotype: This clone may be a read error of a much larger clone one base away. The CDR3 reads CASSSGSGTGSVYGYTF. As DNA, the CDR3 is TGTGCCAGCAGCTCCGGGTCCGGGACAGGGAGCGTTTATGGCTACACCTTC. The J gene is TRBJ1-2, the V gene TRBV7-2, with 9 bases that match TRBD1. The V gene end was trimmed by 4 bases and the J gene end by 5 bases; junction bases not matched to a gene: 14. CDR3 length equals 17 residues. Germline lookup yields CDR1 SGHTA and CDR2 FQGNSA.

The chain is built from TRBV19 and TRBJ2-1; 11 bases line up with TRBD2. The germline CDR1 and CDR2 sequences are LNHDA and SQIVND (reference sequence). Trimming took 5 bases from V and 6 from J; bases not matched to a gene: 9. This CDR3 region has 16 residues. The CDR3 region has the DNA TGTGCCAGTAGTCCCCTAGGGGGACTAGCGGTCAATGAGCAGTTCTTC. Its translation is CASSPLGGLAVNEQFF.

This clonotype has just a few counts. The chain links TRBV6-1 to TRBJ1-1; 9 bases align to TRBD1. The germline V gene has CDR1 MNHNS and CDR2 SASEGT. The CDR3 covers 13 residues. With 5 bases clipped from V and 6 bases from J, the junction kept 4 bases outside the gene matches. The CDR3 sequence is CASSTTGGAEAFF. CDR3 bases: TGTGCCAGCAGTACTACAGGGGGCGCTGAAGCTTTCTTT.

At least ten counts were recorded for this clonotype. This sequence joins TRBV11-3 and TRBJ2-3, with a possible D match to TRBD1 (5 bases). The germline V gene has CDR1 SGHNT and CDR2 YENEEA. The CDR3 runs to 14 residues. V was cut by 1 base and J by 2 bases, with 7 bases left in between. CDR3 amino acids: CASSLGGPTDTQYF. DNA of the CDR3: TGTGCCAGCAGCTTAGGGGGCCCCACAGATACGCAGTATTTT.

This clonotype was detected ten times or more. The chain has TRBV6-2 or TRBV6-3 and TRBJ2-7; D remains unclear. V was clipped by 5 bases and J by 5 bases, with 13 bases between them. Germline V CDR1 and CDR2: MNHEY, SVGEGT. The CDR3 totals 13 residues. As DNA, the CDR3 is TGTGCCAGCAGTCGTACCCGCCGCCACGAGCAGTACTTC. Its translation is CASSRTRRHEQYF.

This clonotype was found many times. The V and J genes are TRBV3-1 and TRBJ2-3, with 10 bases matching TRBD1. Per the germline V gene, CDR1 is LGHDT and CDR2 is YNNKEL (reference sequence). CDR3 length: 17 residues. The J segment lost 2 bases and the V segment lost 3 bases, leaving 8 bases of the junction unmatched. For the CDR3, the DNA is TGTGCCAGCAGCCATCCCGACAGGGGGCGTCACACAGATACGCAGTATTTT. Protein product: CASSHPDRGRHTDTQYF.

This clonotype was detected ten times or more. This chain joins TRBV2 and TRBJ2-3; TRBD2 might be the D (5 bases). Germline lookup yields CDR1 SNHLY and CDR2 FYNNEI. V dropped 4 bases and J dropped 4 bases, with 9 bases sitting between them. This CDR3 region has 13 residues. CDR3 region: CASSVEDADTQYF. The CDR3 coding sequence is TGTGCCAGCAGTGTGGAGGATGCAGATACGCAGTATTTT.

Worth noting for this clonotype: Relative to the germline gene, one junction end is altered; a read error may explain this. The chain uses TRBV29-1 and TRBJ2-1; 7 bases match TRBD2. This CDR3 has 17 amino acids. Per germline, CDR1 SQVTM and CDR2 ANQGSEA. CDR3 region: CSAEVALAASSYNEQFF. CDR3 nucleotide sequence: TGCAGCGCTGAAGTCGCTCTAGCGGCGAGCTCCTACAATGAGCAGTTCTTC.